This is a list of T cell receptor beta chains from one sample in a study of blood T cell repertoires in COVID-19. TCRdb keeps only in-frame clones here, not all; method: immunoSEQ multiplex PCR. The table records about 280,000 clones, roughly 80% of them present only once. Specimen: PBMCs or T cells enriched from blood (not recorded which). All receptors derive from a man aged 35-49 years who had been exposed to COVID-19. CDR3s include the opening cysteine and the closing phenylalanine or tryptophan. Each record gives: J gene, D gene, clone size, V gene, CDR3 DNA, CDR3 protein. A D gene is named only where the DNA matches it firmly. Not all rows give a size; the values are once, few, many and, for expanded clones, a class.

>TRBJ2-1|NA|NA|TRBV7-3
TGTGCCAGCAGCTCGGGGGTCCTCGGGCCTTATTCCTACAATGAGCAGTTCTTC
CASSSGVLGPYSYNEQFF
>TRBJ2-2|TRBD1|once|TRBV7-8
TGTGCCAGCAGCTTAACAGGGGACACCGGGGAGCTGTTTTTT
CASSLTGDTGELFF
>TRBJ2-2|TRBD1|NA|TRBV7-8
TGTGCCAGCAGACCGGGACAGGGGACCGGGGAGCTGTTTTTT
CASRPGQGTGELFF
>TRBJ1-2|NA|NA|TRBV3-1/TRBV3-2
TGTGCCAGCAGCCAAGATCCGGCGGTTGGCTACACCTTC
CASSQDPAVGYTF
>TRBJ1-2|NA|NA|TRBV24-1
TGTGCCACCAGTGAAGCCGGGGGGGCGCGAAATAGCTACACCTTC
CATSEAGGARNSYTF
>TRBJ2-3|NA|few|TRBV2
TGTGCCAGCAGTTTATGGCAGGCCACAGATACGCAGTATTTT
CASSLWQATDTQYF
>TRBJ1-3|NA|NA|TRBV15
TGTGCCACCAGCAGAGCCGGGGATGAAGGAAACACCATATATTTT
CATSRAGDEGNTIYF
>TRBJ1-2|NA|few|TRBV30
TGTGCCTGGACCTCGGGGTATGGCTACACCTTC
CAWTSGYGYTF
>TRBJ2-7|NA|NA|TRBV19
TGTGCCAGTAGTTTATCAGCCGCTGACAGGACCTACGAGCAGTACTTC
CASSLSAADRTYEQYF
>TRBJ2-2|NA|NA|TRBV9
TGTGCCAGCAGCGTAGGAAGGCTGGGGGGGCAAAACACCGGGGAGCTGTTTTTT
CASSVGRLGGQNTGELFF
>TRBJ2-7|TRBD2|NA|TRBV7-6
TGTGCCAGCAGCCTAGGGAATAGCGGGAGCAACGAGCAGTACTTC
CASSLGNSGSNEQYF
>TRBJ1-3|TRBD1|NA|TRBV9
TGTGCCAGCAGCATTGGGACAGCCTCTGGAAACACCATATATTTT
CASSIGTASGNTIYF
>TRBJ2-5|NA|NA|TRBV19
TGTGCCAGTAGTATTAGTTTGTCTAGCGTGTATGAGACCCAGTACTTC
CASSISLSSVYETQYF
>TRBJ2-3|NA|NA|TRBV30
TGTGCCTGGAGTTCTAGGACAGATACGCAGTATTTT
CAWSSRTDTQYF
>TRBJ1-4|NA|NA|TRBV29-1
TGCAGCGTTGCGGCGGGGGACTCTACCCGGCTGTTTTTT
CSVAAGDSTRLFF
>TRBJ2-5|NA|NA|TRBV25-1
TGTGCCAGCAGTAAAAGCGGACCAGAGACCCAGTACTTC
CASSKSGPETQYF
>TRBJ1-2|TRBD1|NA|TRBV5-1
TGCGCCAGCAGCTTGGATCTTACCGGGACAGGAGACTATGGCTACACCTTC
CASSLDLTGTGDYGYTF
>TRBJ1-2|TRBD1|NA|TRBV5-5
TGTGCCAGCAGCCCTGGACAGGGGAGGGACTATGGCTACACCTTC
CASSPGQGRDYGYTF
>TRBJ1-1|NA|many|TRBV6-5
TGTGCCACAATACCCCAGGGTTTGAACACTGAAGCTTTCTTT
CATIPQGLNTEAFF
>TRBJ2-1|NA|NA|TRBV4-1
TGCGCCAGCAGCCAAGTCGGAGGTAGCGCCGACAATGAGCAGTTCTTC
CASSQVGGSADNEQFF
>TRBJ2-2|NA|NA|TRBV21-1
TGTGCCACCACAACCGGGACAGGGGGTACCGGGGAGCTGTTTTTT
CATTTGTGGTGELFF
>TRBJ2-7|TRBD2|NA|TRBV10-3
TGTGCCATCGCTCTAGCGGGAGACGAGCAGTACTTC
CAIALAGDEQYF
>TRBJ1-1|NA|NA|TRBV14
TGTGCCAGCAGCCAGTTGTTCGGGAACACTGAAGCTTTCTTT
CASSQLFGNTEAFF
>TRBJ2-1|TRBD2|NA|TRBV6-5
TGTGCCAGCAGGAGCGGGAGGACCTACAATGAGCAGTTCTTC
CASRSGRTYNEQFF
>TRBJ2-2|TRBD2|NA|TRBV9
TGTGCCAGCAGCGCTATGACTAGCGGGAGAGGGGTCGGGGAGCTGTTTTTT
CASSAMTSGRGVGELFF
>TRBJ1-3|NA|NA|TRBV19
TGTGCCAGTAGTGAGACAGTCCGCTCTGGAAACACCATATATTTT
CASSETVRSGNTIYF
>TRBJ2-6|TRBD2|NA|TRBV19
TGTGCCAGTTCCGGACTAGCGGGAGGGCATGGGGCCAACGTCCTGACTTTC
CASSGLAGGHGANVLTF
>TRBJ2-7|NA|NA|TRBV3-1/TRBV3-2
TGTGCCAGCAGCCAAAAGCTAAGCGGGCTCTACGAGCAGTACTTC
CASSQKLSGLYEQYF
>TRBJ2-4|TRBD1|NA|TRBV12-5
TGTGCTAGTCGGGACAGTTTCAAAAACATTCAGTACTTC
CASRDSFKNIQYF
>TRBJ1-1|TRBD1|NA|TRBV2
TGTGCCAGCAGTCCCGGGACAGAGTACACTGAAGCTTTCTTT
CASSPGTEYTEAFF
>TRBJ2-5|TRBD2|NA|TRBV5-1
TGCGCCAGCAACGTAGCGGGAGGCGTCGGGGAGACCCAGTACTTC
CASNVAGGVGETQYF
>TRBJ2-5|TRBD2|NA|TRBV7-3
TGTGCCAGCAGCTCTAGCGGGGAGACCCAGTACTTC
CASSSSGETQYF
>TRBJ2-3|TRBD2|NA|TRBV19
TGTGCCAGTAGTATAGCCCGCGGAGCGGGAGGGCCGGAGTATTTT
CASSIARGAGGPEYF
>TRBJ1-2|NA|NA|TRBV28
TGTGCCAGCAGTTCCCAGAACTATGGCTACACCTTC
CASSSQNYGYTF
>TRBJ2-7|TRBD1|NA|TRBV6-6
TGTGCCAGCACTTTCGGGACAGGGTTCGAGCAGTACTTC
CASTFGTGFEQYF
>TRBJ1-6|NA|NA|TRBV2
TGTGCCAGCAGTGAAGAGACAGGAGGTTCACCCCTCCACTTT
CASSEETGGSPLHF
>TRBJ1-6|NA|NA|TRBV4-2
TGTGCCAGCAGCCAAGACCTACCACCCCTCCACTTT
CASSQDLPPLHF